This entry lists 2 T cell receptor beta chains sequenced from one sample in a study of type 1 regulatory T cells. One entry per CDR3 protein, called by TCRdb with MiXCR from the reads. The table lists 90,000 to 100,000 distinct CDR3 sequences, 25% to 40% of them singletons, with less than 2.5% in the top ten. The material sequenced was CD4+ T cells, either the whole sample or a sorted fraction (not recorded which). The receptors stem from a human donor in good health.

This chain joins TRBV15 and TRBJ2-2, with a tentative D call TRBD1 (5 bases). V was clipped by 1 base and J by 0 bases, with 9 bases between them. This CDR3 has 16 amino acids. Germline V gene data show CDR1 as LNHNV and CDR2 as YYDKDF (reference sequence). The CDR3 sequence: CATSRVRTTNTGELFF. The DNA for the CDR3 is TGTGCCACCAGCAGAGTCCGGACAACGAACACCGGGGAGCTGTTTTTT.

V is TRBV12-5 and J is TRBJ2-7; no reliable D call. CDR3 length: 14 amino acids. The V end lost 2 bases, the J end lost 1 base, and 9 bases lay between the germline ends. The germline V gene has CDR1 LGHNT and CDR2 FRNRAP. CDR3 coding DNA: TGTGCTAGTGGTTTGATAGGTCTGTCCTACGAGCAGTACTTC. This sequence encodes CASGLIGLSYEQYF.